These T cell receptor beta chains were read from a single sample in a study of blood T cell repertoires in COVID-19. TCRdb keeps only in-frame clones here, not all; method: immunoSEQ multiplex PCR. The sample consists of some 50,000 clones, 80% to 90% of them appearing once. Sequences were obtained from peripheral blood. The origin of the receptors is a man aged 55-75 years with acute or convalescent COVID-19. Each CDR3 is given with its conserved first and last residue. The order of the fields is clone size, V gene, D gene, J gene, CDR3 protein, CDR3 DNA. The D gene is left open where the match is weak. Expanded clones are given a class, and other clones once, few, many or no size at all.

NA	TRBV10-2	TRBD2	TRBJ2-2	CASLAAGAAGELFF	TGCGCCAGTTTGGCTGCGGGAGCCGCCGGGGAGCTGTTTTTT
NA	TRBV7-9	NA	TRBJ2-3	CASSSMGRGRGGRTDTQYF	TGTGCCAGCAGCTCCATGGGACGGGGTAGAGGAGGGCGCACAGATACGCAGTATTTT
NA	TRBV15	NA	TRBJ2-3	CATSRDVSGTDTQYF	TGTGCCACCAGCAGAGATGTTAGCGGCACAGATACGCAGTATTTT
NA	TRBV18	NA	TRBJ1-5	CASSPRASLDQPQHF	TGTGCCAGCTCCCCCCGAGCAAGCCTCGATCAGCCCCAGCATTTT
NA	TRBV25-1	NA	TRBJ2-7	CASSSFEAQYF	TGTGCCAGCAGCTCCTTTGAGGCGCAGTACTTC
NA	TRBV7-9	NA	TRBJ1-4	CASSLARGLSTNEKLFF	TGTGCCAGCAGCTTAGCGCGTGGTCTATCCACTAATGAAAAACTGTTTTTT
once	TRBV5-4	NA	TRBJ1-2	CASSPRVLEGYTF	TGTGCCAGCAGCCCCAGGGTTTTAGAGGGCTACACCTTC
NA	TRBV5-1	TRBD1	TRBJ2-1	CASSRGQGVNEQFF	TGCGCCAGCAGCCGGGGACAGGGGGTGAATGAGCAGTTCTTC
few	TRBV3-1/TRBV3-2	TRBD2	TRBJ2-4	CASSQGRGSIQYF	TGTGCCAGCAGCCAAGGGCGGGGGAGCATTCAGTACTTC
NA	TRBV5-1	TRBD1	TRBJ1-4	CASSLQGATNEKLFF	TGCGCCAGCAGCTTACAGGGGGCAACTAATGAAAAACTGTTTTTT
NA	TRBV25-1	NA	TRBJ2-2	CASSESRGGAPGELFF	TGTGCCAGCAGTGAATCTCGTGGGGGGGCGCCCGGGGAGCTGTTTTTT
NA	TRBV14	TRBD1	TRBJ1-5	CASSQAGGQPQHF	TGTGCCAGCAGCCAAGCAGGGGGCCAGCCCCAGCATTTT
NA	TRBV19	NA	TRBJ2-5	CASSISREVGKTQYF	TGTGCCAGTAGTATAAGCAGGGAAGTAGGAAAGACCCAGTACTTC
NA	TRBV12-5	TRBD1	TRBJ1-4	CASGRGQGDGEKLFF	TGTGCTAGTGGCCGGGGACAGGGGGATGGTGAAAAACTGTTTTTT
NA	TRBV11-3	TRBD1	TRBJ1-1	CASSLDSHRGQAFF	TGTGCCAGCAGCTTAGATAGCCACAGGGGGCAAGCTTTCTTT
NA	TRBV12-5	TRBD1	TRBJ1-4	CASGLSGTGWEKLFF	TGTGCTAGTGGTTTGAGCGGGACAGGCTGGGAAAAACTGTTTTTT
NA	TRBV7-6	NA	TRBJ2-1	CASSLGGRYNEQFF	TGTGCCAGCAGCTTAGGGGGCAGATACAATGAGCAGTTCTTC
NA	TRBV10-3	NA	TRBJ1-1	CAISDSSFKEAFF	TGTGCCATCAGTGATTCCAGTTTCAAGGAAGCTTTCTTT
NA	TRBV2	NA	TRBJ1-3	CASLSLTPVSGNTIYF	TGTGCCAGCCTCAGTTTGACACCGGTCTCTGGAAACACCATATATTTT
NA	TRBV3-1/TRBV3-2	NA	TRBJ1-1	CASSQEGGDTEAFF	TGTGCCAGCAGCCAAGAGGGCGGGGACACTGAAGCTTTCTTT
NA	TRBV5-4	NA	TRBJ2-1	CASSDPRGSSYNEQFF	TGTGCCAGCAGCGACCCGCGGGGCAGCTCCTACAATGAGCAGTTCTTC